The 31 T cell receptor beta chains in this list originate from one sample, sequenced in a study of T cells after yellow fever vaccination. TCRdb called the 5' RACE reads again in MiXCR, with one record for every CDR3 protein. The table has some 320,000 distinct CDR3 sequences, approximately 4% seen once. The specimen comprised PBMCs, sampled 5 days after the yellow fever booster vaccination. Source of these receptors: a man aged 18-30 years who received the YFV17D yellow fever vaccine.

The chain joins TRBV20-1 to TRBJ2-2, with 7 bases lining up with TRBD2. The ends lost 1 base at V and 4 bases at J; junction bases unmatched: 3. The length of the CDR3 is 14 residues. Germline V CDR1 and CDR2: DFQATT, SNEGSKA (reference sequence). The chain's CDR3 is CSARGGGPTGELFF. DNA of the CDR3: TGCAGTGCTAGAGGGGGGGGTCCCACCGGGGAGCTGTTTTTT.

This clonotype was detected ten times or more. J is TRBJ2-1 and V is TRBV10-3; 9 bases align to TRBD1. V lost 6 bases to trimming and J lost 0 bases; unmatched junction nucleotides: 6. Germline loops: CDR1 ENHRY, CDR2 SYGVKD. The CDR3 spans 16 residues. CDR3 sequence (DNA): TGTGCCATCAGGAACACAGGGGGCAGCTCCTACAATGAGCAGTTCTTC. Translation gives CAIRNTGGSSYNEQFF.

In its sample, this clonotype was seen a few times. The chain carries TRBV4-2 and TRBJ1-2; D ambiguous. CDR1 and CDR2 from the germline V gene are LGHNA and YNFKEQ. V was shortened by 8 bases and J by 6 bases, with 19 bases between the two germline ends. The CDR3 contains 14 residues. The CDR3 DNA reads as TGTGCCAGCGCGGTGGGGTCAGGAAGACATGGCTACACCTTC. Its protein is CASAVGSGRHGYTF.

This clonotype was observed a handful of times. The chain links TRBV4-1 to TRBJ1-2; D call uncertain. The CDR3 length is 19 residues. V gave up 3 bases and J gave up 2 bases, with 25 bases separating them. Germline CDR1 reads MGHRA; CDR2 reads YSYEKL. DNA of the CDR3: TGCGCCAGCAGCCATCTCCAAGGGAGGTCCCCTCCTAAGAACTATGGCTACACCTTC. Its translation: CASSHLQGRSPPKNYGYTF.

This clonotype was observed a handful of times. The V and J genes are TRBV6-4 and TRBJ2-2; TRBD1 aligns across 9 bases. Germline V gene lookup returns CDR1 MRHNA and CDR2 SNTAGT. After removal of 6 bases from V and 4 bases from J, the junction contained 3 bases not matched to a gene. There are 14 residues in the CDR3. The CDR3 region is CASRGQGSTGELFF. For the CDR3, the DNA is TGTGCCAGCAGGGGACAGGGTAGCACCGGGGAGCTGTTTTTT.

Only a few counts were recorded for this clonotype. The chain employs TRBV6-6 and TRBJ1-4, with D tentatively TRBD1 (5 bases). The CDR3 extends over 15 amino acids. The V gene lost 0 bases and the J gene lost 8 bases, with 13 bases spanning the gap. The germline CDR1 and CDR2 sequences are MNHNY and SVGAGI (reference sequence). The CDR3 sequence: CASSYSKQGGEKLFF. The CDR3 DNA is TGTGCCAGCAGTTACTCGAAGCAGGGAGGGGAAAAACTGTTTTTT.

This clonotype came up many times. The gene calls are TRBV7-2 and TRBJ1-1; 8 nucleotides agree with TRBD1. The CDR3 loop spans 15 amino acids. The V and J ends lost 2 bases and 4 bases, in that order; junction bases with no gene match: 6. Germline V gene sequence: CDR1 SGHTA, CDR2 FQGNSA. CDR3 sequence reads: CASSLNRGTGTEAFF. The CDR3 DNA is TGTGCCAGCAGCTTAAACAGGGGGACGGGCACTGAAGCTTTCTTT.

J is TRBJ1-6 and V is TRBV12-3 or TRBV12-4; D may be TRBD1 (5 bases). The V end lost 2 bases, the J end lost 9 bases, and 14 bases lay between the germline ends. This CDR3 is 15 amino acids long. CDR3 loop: CASSLTAGLGSPLHF. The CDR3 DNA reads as TGTGCCAGCAGTTTAACAGCGGGGCTAGGTTCACCCCTCCACTTT.

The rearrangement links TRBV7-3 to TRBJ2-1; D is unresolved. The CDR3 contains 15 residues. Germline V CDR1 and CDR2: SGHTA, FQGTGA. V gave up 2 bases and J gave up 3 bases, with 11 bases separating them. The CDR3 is CASSLGQNYYNEQFF. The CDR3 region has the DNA TGTGCCAGCAGCTTAGGCCAGAATTACTACAATGAGCAGTTCTTC.

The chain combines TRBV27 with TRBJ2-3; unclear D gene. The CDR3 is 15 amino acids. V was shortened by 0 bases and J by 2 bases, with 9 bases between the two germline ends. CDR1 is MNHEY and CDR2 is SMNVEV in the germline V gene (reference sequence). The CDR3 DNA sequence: TGTGCCAGCAGTTTATCCCCAGGTAACACAGATACGCAGTATTTT. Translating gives CASSLSPGNTDTQYF.

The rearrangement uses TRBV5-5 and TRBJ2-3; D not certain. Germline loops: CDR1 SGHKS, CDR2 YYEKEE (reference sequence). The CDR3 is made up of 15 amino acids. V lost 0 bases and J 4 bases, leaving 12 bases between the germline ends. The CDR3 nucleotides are TGTGCCAGCAGCTTGGAGGGCCTGGGATCAGATACGCAGTATTTT. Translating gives CASSLEGLGSDTQYF.

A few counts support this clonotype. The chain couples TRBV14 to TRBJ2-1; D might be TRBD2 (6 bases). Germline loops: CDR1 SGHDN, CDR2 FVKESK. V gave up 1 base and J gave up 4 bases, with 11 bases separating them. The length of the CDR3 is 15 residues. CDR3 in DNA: TGTGCCAGCAGCCAAGGAAGCGCGGGGTACAATGAGCAGTTCTTC. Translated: CASSQGSAGYNEQFF.

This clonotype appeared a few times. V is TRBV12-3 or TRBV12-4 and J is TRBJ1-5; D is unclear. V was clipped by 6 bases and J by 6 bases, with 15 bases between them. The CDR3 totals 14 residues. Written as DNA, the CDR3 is TGTGCCAGCAGCCCCGGCCCGGGGAGTCAGCCCCAGCATTTT. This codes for CASSPGPGSQPQHF.

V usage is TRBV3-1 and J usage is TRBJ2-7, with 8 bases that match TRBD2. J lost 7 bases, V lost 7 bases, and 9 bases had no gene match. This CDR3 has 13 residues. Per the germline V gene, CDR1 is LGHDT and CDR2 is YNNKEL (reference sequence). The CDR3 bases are TGTGCCAGCACCCCACGGGAGGGCAAGGAGCAGTACTTC. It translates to CASTPREGKEQYF.

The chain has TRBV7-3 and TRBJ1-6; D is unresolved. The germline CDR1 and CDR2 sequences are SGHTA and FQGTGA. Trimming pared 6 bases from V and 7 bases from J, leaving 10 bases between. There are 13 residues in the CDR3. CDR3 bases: TGTGCCAGCAGTTCACATCAGAATTCACCCCTCCACTTT. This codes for CASSSHQNSPLHF.

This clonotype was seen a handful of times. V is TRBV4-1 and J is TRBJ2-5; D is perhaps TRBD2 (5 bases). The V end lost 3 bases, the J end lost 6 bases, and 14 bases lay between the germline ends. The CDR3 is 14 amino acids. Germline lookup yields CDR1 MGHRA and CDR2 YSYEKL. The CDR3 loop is CASSHPTGIQTQYF. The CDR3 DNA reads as TGCGCCAGCAGCCACCCGACGGGAATCCAGACCCAGTACTTC.

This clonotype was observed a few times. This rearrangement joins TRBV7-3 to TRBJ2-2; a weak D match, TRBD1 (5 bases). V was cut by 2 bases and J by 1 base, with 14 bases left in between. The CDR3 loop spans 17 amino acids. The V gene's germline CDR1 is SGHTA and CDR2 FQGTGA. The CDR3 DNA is TGTGCCAGCAGCTTAGTAGTGCTCCAGGGGAACACCGGGGAGCTGTTTTTT. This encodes CASSLVVLQGNTGELFF. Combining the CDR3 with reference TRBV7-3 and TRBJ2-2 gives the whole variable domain GAGVSQTPSNKVTEKGKYVELRCDPISGHTALYWYRQSLGQGPEFLIYFQGTGAADDSGLPNDRFFAVRPEGSVSTLKIQRTERGDSAVYLCASSLVVLQGNTGELFFGEGSRLTVL.

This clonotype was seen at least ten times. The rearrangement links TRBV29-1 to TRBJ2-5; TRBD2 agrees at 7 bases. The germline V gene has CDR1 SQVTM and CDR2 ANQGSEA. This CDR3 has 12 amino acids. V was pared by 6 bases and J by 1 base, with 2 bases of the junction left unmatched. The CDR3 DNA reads TGCAGCGTGGGGGGGGGCCAAGAGACCCAGTACTTC. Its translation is CSVGGGQETQYF.

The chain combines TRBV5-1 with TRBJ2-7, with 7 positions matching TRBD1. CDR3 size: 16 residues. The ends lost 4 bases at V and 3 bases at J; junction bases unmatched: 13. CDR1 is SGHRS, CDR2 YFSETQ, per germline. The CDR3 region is CASSPHPGTVNYEQYF. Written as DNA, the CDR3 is TGCGCCAGCAGCCCCCACCCCGGGACAGTGAACTACGAGCAGTACTTC.

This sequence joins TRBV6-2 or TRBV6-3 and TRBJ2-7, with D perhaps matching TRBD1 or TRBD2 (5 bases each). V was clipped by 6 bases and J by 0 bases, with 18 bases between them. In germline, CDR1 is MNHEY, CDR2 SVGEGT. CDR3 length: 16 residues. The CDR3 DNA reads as TGTGCCAGCAGCCTGAAAGAGGGACGGAGCTCCTACGAGCAGTACTTC. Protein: CASSLKEGRSSYEQYF.

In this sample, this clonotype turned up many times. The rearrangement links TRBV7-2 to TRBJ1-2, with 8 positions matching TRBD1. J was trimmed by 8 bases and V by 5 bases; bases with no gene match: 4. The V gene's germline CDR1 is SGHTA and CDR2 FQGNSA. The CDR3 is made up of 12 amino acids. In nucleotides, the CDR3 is TGTGCCAGCAGCCCGACAGGGGTGGGCTACACCTTC. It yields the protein CASSPTGVGYTF.

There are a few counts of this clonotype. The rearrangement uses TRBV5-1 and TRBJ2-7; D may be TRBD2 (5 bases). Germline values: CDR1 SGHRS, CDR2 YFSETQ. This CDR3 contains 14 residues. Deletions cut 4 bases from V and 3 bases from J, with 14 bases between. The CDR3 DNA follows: TGCGCCAGCAGCGCCAGAGCCGGGGACTACGAGCAGTACGTC. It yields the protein CASSARAGDYEQYV.

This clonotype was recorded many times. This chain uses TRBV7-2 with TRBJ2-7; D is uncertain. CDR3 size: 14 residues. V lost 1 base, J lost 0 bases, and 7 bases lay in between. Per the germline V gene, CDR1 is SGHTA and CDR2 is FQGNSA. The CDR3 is CASSLDPGSYEQYV. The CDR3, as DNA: TGTGCCAGCAGCTTAGATCCGGGCTCCTACGAGCAGTACGTC.

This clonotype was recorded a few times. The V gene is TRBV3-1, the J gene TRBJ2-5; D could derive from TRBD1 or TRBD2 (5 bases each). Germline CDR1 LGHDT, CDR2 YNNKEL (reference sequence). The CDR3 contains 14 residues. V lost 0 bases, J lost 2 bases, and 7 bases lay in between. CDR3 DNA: TGTGCCAGCAGCCAAGATTGGGGGCAAGAGACCCAGTACTTC. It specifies CASSQDWGQETQYF.

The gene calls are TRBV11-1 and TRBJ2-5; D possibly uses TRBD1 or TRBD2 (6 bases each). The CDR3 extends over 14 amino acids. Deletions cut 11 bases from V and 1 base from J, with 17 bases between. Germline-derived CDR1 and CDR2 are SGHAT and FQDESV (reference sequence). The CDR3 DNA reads TGTGCCTCTGGGGGCGGGGTAAGCCAAGAGACCCAGTACTTC. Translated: CASGGGVSQETQYF.

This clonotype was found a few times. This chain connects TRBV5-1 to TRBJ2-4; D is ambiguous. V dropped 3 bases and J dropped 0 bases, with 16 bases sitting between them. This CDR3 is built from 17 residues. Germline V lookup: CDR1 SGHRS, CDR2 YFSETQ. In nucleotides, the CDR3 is TGCGCCAGCAGCTCCGTTGACATTCACGCAGCCAAAAACATTCAGTACTTC. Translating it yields CASSSVDIHAAKNIQYF.

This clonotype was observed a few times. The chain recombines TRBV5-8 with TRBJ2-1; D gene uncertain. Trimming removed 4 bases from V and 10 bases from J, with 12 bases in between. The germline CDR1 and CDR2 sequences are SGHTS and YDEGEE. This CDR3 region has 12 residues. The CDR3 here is CASSPSGLEQFF. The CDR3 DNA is TGTGCCAGCAGCCCTAGTGGGTTGGAGCAGTTCTTC.

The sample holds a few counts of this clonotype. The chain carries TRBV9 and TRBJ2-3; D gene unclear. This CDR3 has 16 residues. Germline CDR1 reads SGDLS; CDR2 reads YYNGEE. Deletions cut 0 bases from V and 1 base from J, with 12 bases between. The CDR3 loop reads CASSVGTVRGTDTQYF. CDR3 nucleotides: TGTGCCAGCAGCGTAGGTACTGTTCGTGGCACAGATACGCAGTATTTT.

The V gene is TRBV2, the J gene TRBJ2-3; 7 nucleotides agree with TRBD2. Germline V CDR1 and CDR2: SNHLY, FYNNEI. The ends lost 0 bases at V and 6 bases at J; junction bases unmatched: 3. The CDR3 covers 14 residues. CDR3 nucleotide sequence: TGTGCCAGCAGTGAAGCGCTTAGCGGGGATACGCAGTATTTT. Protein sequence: CASSEALSGDTQYF.

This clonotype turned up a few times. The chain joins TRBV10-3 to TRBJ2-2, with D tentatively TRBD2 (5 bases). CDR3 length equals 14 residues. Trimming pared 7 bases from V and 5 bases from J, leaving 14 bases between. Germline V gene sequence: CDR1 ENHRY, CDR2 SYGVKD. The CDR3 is CAINRGQLTGELFF. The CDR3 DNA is TGTGCCATCAACCGAGGGCAGCTTACCGGGGAGCTGTTTTTT.

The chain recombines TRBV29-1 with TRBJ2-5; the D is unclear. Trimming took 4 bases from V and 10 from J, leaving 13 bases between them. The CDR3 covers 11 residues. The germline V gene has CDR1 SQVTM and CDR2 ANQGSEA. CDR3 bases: TGCAGCGTTGTTCTTCCGCCCAACCAGTACTTC. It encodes CSVVLPPNQYF.